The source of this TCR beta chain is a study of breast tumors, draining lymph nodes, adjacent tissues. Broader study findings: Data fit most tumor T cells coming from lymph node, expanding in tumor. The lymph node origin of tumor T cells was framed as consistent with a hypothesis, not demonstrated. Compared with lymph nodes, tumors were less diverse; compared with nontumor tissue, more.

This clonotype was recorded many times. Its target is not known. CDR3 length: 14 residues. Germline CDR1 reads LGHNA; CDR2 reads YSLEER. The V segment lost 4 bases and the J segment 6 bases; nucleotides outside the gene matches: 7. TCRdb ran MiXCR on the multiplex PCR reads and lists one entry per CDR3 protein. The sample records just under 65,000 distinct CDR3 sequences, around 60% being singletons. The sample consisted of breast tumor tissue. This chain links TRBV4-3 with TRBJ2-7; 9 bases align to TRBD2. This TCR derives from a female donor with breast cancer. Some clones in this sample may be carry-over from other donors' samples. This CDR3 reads CASSRQLAGVEQYF. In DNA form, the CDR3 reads TGCGCCAGCAGCCGGCAATTAGCGGGAGTCGAGCAGTACTTC.